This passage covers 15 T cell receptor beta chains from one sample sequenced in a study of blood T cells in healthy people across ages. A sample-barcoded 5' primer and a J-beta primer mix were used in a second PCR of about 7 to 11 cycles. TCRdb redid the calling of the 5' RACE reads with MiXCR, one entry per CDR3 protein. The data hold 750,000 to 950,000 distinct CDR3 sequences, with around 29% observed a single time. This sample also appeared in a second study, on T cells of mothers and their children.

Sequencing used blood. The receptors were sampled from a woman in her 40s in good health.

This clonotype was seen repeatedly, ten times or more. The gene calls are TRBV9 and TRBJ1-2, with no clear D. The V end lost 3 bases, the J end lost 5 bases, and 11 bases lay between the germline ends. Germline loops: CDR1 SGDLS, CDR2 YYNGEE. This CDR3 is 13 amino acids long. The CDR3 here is CASSGPDGYGYTF. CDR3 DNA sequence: TGTGCCAGCAGCGGGCCCGACGGTTATGGCTACACCTTC.

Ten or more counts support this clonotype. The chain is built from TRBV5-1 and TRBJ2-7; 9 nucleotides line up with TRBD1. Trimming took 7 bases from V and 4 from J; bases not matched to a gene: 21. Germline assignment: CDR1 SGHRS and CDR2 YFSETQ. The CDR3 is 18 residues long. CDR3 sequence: CASPGTGTGFQLAYEQYF. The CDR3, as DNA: TGCGCCAGCCCGGGGACCGGGACAGGGTTCCAATTGGCGTACGAGCAGTACTTC.

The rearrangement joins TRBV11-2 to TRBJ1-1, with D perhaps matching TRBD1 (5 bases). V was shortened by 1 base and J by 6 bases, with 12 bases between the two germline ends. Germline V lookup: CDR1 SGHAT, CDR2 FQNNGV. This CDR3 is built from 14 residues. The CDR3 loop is CASSLVSRVPEAFF. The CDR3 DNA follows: TGTGCCAGCAGCTTAGTTTCCAGGGTCCCTGAAGCTTTCTTT. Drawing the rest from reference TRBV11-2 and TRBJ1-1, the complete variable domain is EAGVAQSPRYKIIEKRQSVAFWCNPISGHATLYWYQQILGQGPKLLIQFQNNGVVDDSQLPKDRFSAERLKGVDSTLKIQPAKLEDSAVYLCASSLVSRVPEAFFGQGTRLTVV.

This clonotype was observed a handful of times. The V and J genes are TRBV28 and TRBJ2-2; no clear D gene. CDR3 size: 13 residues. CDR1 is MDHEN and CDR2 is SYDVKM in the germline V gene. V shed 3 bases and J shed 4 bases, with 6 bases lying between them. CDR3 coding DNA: TGTGCCAGCAGTTTGTGGAGCACCGGGGAGCTGTTTTTT. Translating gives CASSLWSTGELFF. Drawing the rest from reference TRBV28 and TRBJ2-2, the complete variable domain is DVKVTQSSRYLVKRTGEKVFLECVQDMDHENMFWYRQDPGLGLRLIYFSYDVKMKEKGDIPEGYSVSREKKERFSLILESASTNQTSMYLCASSLWSTGELFFGEGSRLTVL.

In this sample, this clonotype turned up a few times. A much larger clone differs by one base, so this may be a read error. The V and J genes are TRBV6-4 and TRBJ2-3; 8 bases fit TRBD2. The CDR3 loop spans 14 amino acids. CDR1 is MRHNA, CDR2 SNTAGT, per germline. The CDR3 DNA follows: TGTGCCAGCAGTGCGGGGGGGCACACAGGTACGCAGTATTTT. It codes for CASSAGGHTGTQYF.

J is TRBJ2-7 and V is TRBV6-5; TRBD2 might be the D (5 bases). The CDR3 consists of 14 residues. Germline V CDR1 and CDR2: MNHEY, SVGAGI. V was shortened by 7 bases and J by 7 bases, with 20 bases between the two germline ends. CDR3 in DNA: TGTGCCAGCACCGAGGCGGGCGGTCTGAATGAGCAGTACTTC. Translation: CASTEAGGLNEQYF.

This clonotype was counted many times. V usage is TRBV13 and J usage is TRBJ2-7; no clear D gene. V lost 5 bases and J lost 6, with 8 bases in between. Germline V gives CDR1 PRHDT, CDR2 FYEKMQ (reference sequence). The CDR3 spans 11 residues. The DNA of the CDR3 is TGTGCCAGCAGCCCTGCTGTCGAGCAGTACTTC. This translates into CASSPAVEQYF.

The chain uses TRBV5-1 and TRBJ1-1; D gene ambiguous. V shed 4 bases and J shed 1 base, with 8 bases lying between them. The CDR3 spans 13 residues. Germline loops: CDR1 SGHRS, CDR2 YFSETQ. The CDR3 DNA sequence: TGCGCCAGCAGCGGGCAGCAGAACACTGAAGCTTTCTTT. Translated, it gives CASSGQQNTEAFF.

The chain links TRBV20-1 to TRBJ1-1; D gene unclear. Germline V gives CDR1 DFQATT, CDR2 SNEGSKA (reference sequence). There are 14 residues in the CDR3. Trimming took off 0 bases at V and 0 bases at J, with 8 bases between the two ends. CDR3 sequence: CSARDYLLNTEAFF. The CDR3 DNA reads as TGCAGTGCTAGAGATTATCTGTTGAACACTGAAGCTTTCTTT.

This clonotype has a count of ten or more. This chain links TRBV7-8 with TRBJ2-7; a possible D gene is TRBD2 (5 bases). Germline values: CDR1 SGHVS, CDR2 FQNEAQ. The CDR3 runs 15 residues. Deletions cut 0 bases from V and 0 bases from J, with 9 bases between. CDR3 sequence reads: CASSLAHGDSYEQYF. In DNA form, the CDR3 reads TGTGCCAGCAGCTTAGCCCACGGGGACTCCTACGAGCAGTACTTC.

The DNA for the CDR3 is TGTGCCAGCAGCGGGACCGGGACAGGGTGCCACGAGCAGTACTTC. It encodes CASSGTGTGCHEQYF. The chain joins TRBV7-9 to TRBJ2-5, with 9 bases that match TRBD1. The tail of the sequence fits TRBJ2-7 better, so the J call may be wrong. This CDR3 region has 15 residues. Germline CDR1 is SEHNR and CDR2 is FQNEAQ (reference sequence).

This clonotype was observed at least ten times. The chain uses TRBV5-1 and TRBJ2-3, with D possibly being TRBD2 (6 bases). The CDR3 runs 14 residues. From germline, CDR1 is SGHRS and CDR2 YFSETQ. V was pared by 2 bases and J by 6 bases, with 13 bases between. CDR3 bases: TGCGCCAGCAGCTTAGGAGGGGACGGGGATACGCAGTATTTT. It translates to CASSLGGDGDTQYF.

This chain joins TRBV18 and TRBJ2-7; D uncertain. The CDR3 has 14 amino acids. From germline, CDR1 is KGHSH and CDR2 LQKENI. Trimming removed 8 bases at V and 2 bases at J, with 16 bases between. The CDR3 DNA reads TGTGCCAGCACAGCAGGTCTCAGCCCCTACGAGCAGTACTTC. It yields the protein CASTAGLSPYEQYF.

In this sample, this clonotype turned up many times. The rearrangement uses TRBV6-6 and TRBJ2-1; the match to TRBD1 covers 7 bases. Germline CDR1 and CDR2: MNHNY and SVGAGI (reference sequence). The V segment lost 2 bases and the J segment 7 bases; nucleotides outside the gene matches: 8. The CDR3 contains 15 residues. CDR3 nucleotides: TGTGCCAGCAGTTACGGCAGGGGACAGAGAAATGAGCAGTTCTTC. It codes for CASSYGRGQRNEQFF.

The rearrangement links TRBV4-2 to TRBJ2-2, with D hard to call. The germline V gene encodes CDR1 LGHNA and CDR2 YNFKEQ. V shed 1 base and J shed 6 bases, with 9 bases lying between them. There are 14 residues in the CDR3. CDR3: CASSQAAHPGELFF. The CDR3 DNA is TGTGCCAGCAGCCAAGCTGCTCATCCCGGGGAGCTGTTTTTT.